The rows below give T cell receptor beta chains drawn from one sample of a study of chemoradiotherapy in HPV16-positive cancers. The method was immunoSEQ multiplex PCR; TCRdb's version includes in-frame clones alone and lacks a portion of them. The table has some 980 clones, about 86% seen once. The sequencing used tumor tissue, collected from a patient who underwent chemoradiotherapy. Every receptor here comes from a human donor with HPV-associated anogenital cancer. Both conserved end residues are part of each CDR3. The order of the fields is CDR3 DNA, CDR3 protein, J gene, D gene, V gene, clone size. A D gene is named only where the DNA matches it firmly. A row's size may be missing; if present it is once, few, many or a size class.

TGTGCTAGCAGCCCGCGGGACGGTCTCTCCACCGGGGAGCTGTTTTTT,CASSPRDGLSTGELFF,TRBJ2-2,-,TRBV7-7,-
TGCGCCAGCAGTGGCGGACAGAACACCGGGGAGCTGTTTTTT,CASSGGQNTGELFF,TRBJ2-2,-,TRBV10-1,few
TGTGCCAGTAGTACCCGGGACAGTCTGAGCTACACCTTC,CASSTRDSLSYTF,TRBJ1-2,TRBD1,TRBV19,-
TGTGCCAGTAGTATAGGGGCGAGGGACAACTCACCCCTCCACTTT,CASSIGARDNSPLHF,TRBJ1-6,-,TRBV19,-
TGTGCCAGTTCCCGGGTCCTAACTAATGAAAAACTGTTTTTT,CASSRVLTNEKLFF,TRBJ1-4,-,TRBV19,few
TGTGCCAGCACCCAAGGGGGAGGGGGGTTCGGTGAAGCTTTCTTT,CASTQGGGGFGEAFF,TRBJ1-1,-,TRBV5-4,-
TGTGCCAGCAGCTTTGGGATGAACACTGAAGCTTTCTTT,CASSFGMNTEAFF,TRBJ1-1,-,TRBV13,-
TGTGCCAGCAGCAAGGGACAGGGGAATGAAAAACTGTTTTTT,CASSKGQGNEKLFF,TRBJ1-4,-,TRBV21-1,-
TGTGCCAGCAGGCTACTAGCGGAGTACAATGAGCAGTTCTTC,CASRLLAEYNEQFF,TRBJ2-1,TRBD2,TRBV27,-
TGTGCCTGGAGTTTGGAGACAGGGGTCCGCGAGCAGTACTTC,CAWSLETGVREQYF,TRBJ2-7,TRBD1,TRBV30,-
TGCGCCAGCCGGCGGGACCCTAGGGGCACAGATACGCAGTATTTT,CASRRDPRGTDTQYF,TRBJ2-3,-,TRBV4-3,-
TGTGCCATCAGTGAGTCGATTCTAGCGGGGGTTGATACCGGGGAGCTGTTTTTT,CAISESILAGVDTGELFF,TRBJ2-2,TRBD2,TRBV10-3,once
TGTGCCAGCAGCCCCGGAAGTGGGGTCAGGGGGAAAGGGAGCACAGATACGCAGTATTTT,CASSPGSGVRGKGSTDTQYF,TRBJ2-3,TRBD1,TRBV7-7,-
TGCGCCAGCAGCCAAGATGTTGGCTCTGGGGCCAACGTCCTGACTTTC,CASSQDVGSGANVLTF,TRBJ2-6,-,TRBV4-3,-
TGTGCCAGGGAAGAGCGAAACGGGGCAGATACGCAGTATTTT,CAREERNGADTQYF,TRBJ2-3,-,TRBV2,-
TGTGCCAGCAGCTTAACCGGGGGGACCACTGAAGCTTTCTTT,CASSLTGGTTEAFF,TRBJ1-1,-,TRBV7-6,-
TGTGCCAGCAGCTCCAGCAGGGGGAATGGCTACACCTTC,CASSSSRGNGYTF,TRBJ1-2,TRBD1,TRBV5-8,-
TGTGCCAGCAGCTTAGTATGGGGGAGCGGCGAGCAGTACTTC,CASSLVWGSGEQYF,TRBJ2-7,-,TRBV7-2,-
TGTGCCAGTGGCAGAGAGGCGGGGTACAATGAGCAGTTCTTC,CASGREAGYNEQFF,TRBJ2-1,-,TRBV6-4,once
TGTGCTAGTGGTTTGGGCCCGGACAGCTACGAGCAGTACTTC,CASGLGPDSYEQYF,TRBJ2-7,-,TRBV12-5,few
TGTGCCAGCTCACCACGGATGGCTAGCGGGACAACAGATACGCAGTATTTT,CASSPRMASGTTDTQYF,TRBJ2-3,TRBD2,TRBV18,-
TGTGCCTGGAGTGTACTAGCGGGACCCCGGGCTTATGAGCAGTTCTTC,CAWSVLAGPRAYEQFF,TRBJ2-1,TRBD2,TRBV30,-
TGCGCCAGCAGCCAAGATCAGGGGTCCCCCTCCTACGAGCAGTACTTC,CASSQDQGSPSYEQYF,TRBJ2-7,-,TRBV4-1,-
TGTGCCAGCAGCCGGGGGGGGCCCCAGCATTTT,CASSRGGPQHF,TRBJ1-5,-,TRBV27,-
TGTGCCAGCAGGGACAGGGTTTGGGACACCATATATTTT,CASRDRVWDTIYF,TRBJ1-3,TRBD1,TRBV6-6,-
TGTGCCAGCAGCTTAGATTCCGGGACACCCTCACCCCTCCACTTT,CASSLDSGTPSPLHF,TRBJ1-6,-,TRBV7-2,-
TGTGCCAGCTCTACCGGGACGTACTCCTACAATGAGCAGTTCTTC,CASSTGTYSYNEQFF,TRBJ2-1,-,TRBV27,-
TGTGCCAGCTCACCACCCTCACAGGCAGGAGATGAGCAGTTCTTC,CASSPPSQAGDEQFF,TRBJ2-1,-,TRBV18,-
TGTGCCAGCAGTCCCCGGGTAGCGGGAGGAGATACGCAGTATTTT,CASSPRVAGGDTQYF,TRBJ2-3,TRBD2,TRBV2,few
TGCGCCAGCAGCTTCGGGACTAGCGGCGACAATGAGCAGTTCTTC,CASSFGTSGDNEQFF,TRBJ2-1,TRBD2,TRBV5-1,-
TGTGCCACCAGCTCAGGGGTTACGGTCACCGGGGAGCTGTTTTTT,CATSSGVTVTGELFF,TRBJ2-2,-,TRBV15,-
TGTGCCAGCAGCGTGACTAGCGGGGCCACCGGGGAGCTGTTTTTT,CASSVTSGATGELFF,TRBJ2-2,TRBD2,TRBV9,-
TGCGCCAGCAGCCAGTATCCGAGGGGAGGGGAGACCCAGTACTTC,CASSQYPRGGETQYF,TRBJ2-5,TRBD2,TRBV4-1,-
TGTGCCAGCAGGCGATCCACCGGGACTAGCGGGAGGGCCGCCTACGAGCAGTACTTC,CASRRSTGTSGRAAYEQYF,TRBJ2-7,TRBD2,TRBV5-5,-
TGCGCCAGCAGCCACCGGGAGGGCGATACGCAGTATTTT,CASSHREGDTQYF,TRBJ2-3,TRBD2,TRBV4-3,-
TGTGCCAGTAGTATCCCGATGACAGGGACCCATGAAAAACTGTTTTTT,CASSIPMTGTHEKLFF,TRBJ1-4,TRBD1,TRBV19,-
TGTGCCAGCAGCTCGAGCGGAAACACAGATACGCAGTATTTT,CASSSSGNTDTQYF,TRBJ2-3,-,TRBV7-9,-
TGTGCCAGCAGTGCGGGTCTCGGGAGCACTGAAGCTTTCTTT,CASSAGLGSTEAFF,TRBJ1-1,-,TRBV6-1,once
TGTGCCAGTAGGGGAGAGGGGAGGGATGAGCAGTTCTTC,CASRGEGRDEQFF,TRBJ2-1,TRBD2,TRBV19,-
TGTGCCAGCAGTCCCCAGGCAGACCTCTATGGCTACACCTTC,CASSPQADLYGYTF,TRBJ1-2,-,TRBV6-1,-
TGTGCCAGCATCTCCTTAGAATCACGTCCTTTTACGCAGTATTTT,CASISLESRPFTQYF,TRBJ2-3,-,TRBV6-5,-
TGTGCCAGCAGCGCCGGGATTTACTATGGCTACACCTTC,CASSAGIYYGYTF,TRBJ1-2,-,TRBV6-9,-
TGTGCCAGCTCACCATCGGGGGGGCGTTACAATGAGCAGTTCTTC,CASSPSGGRYNEQFF,TRBJ2-1,TRBD2,TRBV18,-
TGTGCCAGCAGCCAACTACAGTCATTGGCCCCGGGGGTTGGCTACACCTTC,CASSQLQSLAPGVGYTF,TRBJ1-2,-,TRBV14,-
TGTGCCAGCAGCAAAGCGCTCGGGAGACAGATCTCCTACGAGCAGTACTTC,CASSKALGRQISYEQYF,TRBJ2-7,-,TRBV21-1,few
TGTGCCAGCAGTTACAAGACAGGGAGACTCACTGAAGCTTTCTTT,CASSYKTGRLTEAFF,TRBJ1-1,TRBD1,TRBV6-5,-
TGTGCCAGTAGCCGAACAGGGGGCGCGGGATCTAATGAAAAACTGTTTTTT,CASSRTGGAGSNEKLFF,TRBJ1-4,TRBD1,TRBV19,-
TGCGCCAGCAGCCAAGAGGCGTCCCTCACCTACGAGCAGTACTTC,CASSQEASLTYEQYF,TRBJ2-7,-,TRBV4-3,-
TGTGCCAGCAGCCAAGACGGGTACTATGGGCCCCAGCATTTT,CASSQDGYYGPQHF,TRBJ1-5,-,TRBV7-2,once
TGTGCCAGTGCCAATCCAGGACAGGGACAAGATACGCAGTATTTT,CASANPGQGQDTQYF,TRBJ2-3,TRBD1,TRBV19,-
TGTGCCAGCAGCCTTGCACCCGATTCACCCCTCCACTTT,CASSLAPDSPLHF,TRBJ1-6,-,TRBV6-5,-